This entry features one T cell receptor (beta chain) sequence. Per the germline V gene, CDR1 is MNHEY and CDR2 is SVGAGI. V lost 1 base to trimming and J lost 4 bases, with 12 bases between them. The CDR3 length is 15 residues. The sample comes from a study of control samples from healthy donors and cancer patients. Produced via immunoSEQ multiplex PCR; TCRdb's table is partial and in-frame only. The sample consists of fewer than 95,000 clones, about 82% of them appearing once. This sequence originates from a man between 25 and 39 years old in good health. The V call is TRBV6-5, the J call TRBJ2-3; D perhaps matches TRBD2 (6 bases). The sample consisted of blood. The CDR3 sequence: CASSYYTGLSDTQYF. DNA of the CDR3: TGTGCCAGCAGTTACTATACGGGACTTTCAGATACGCAGTATTTT.